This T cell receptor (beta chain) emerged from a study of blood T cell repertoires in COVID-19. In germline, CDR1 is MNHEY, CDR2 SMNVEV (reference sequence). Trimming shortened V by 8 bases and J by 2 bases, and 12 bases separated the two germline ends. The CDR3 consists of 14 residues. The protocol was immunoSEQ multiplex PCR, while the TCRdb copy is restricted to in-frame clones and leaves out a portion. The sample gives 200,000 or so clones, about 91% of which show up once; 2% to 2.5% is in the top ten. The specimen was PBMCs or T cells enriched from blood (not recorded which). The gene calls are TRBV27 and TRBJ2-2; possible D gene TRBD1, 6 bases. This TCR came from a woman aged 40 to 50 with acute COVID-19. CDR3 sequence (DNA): TGTGCCAGCGGAAGGACAGTTAACACCGGGGAGCTGTTTTTT. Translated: CASGRTVNTGELFF.